This TCR beta chain was documented in a study of CD8 T cells in ankylosing spondylitis (dated by TCRdb to the late 2010s). As for the study more broadly: T cell receptor beta repertoires were profiled in healthy donors and ankylosing spondylitis patients so that disease-linked TCR variants could be found. Peripheral blood samples were taken, and synovial fluid was additionally collected from ankylosing spondylitis patients. In total, the full study cohort was made up of over a hundred healthy donors and about two dozen ankylosing spondylitis patients. Study-wide findings and limitations: Some TCR beta motif variants had previously been reported in synovial fluid and blood of reactive arthritis patients, which suggested common disease-initiation mechanisms. The disease-linked clones were reported as significantly enriched in matched synovial fluid samples from ankylosing spondylitis patients. Blood from ankylosing spondylitis patients appeared to be characterized by a TCR beta motif composed of under 10 highly homologous amino acid variants. In peripheral blood, the disease-linked clones were found at relatively low frequencies and had a CD8+ phenotype.

Sequencer: Illumina HiSeq 2500. Quantitative 5'-RACE with molecular barcodes was the method used to prepare the TCR beta libraries. As for how the authors treated the data: A new computational method, built on a probabilistic model of VDJ rearrangement, was used to identify disease-linked TCR variants. TCRdb trimmed the raw reads at Q25, called clones with MiXCR and kept productive beta chains. Each CDR3 protein appears once, grouped with its most common genes and DNA. These V and J calls rely on TCRdb rather than the paper's analysis. Present in this sample are some 140,000 distinct CDR3 sequences, 7% to 10% of which were seen just once. Of the sample, 7.3% is held by the ten largest clones. Synovial fluid samples were paired with blood samples taken from the same ankylosing spondylitis patients. From the cysteine up to the phenylalanine, the CDR3 has a length of 14 residues. Kept here is only the CDR3 DNA, which spans 42 bases and is read in frame from base 1. Here V drops 6 bases and J drops 5 bases, and the junction holds 3 bases not matched to any gene. CDR1 and CDR2, per the germline V gene, are LGHNA and YNFKEQ.

Of note for this clonotype: The target of this receptor is not known. Per-base qualities were not stored, and no clone one base away is much larger.

The chain joins TRBV4-2 to TRBJ2-2; 10 nucleotides in the junction match TRBD1. The receptor's source is a male donor with ankylosing spondylitis. The specimen sequenced was synovial fluid, either unsorted or a sorted T cell fraction (not recorded which). The nucleotides read TGTGCCAGCAGGACAGGGGGCGCGACCGGGGAGCTGTTTTTT. Its protein reads: CASRTGGATGELFF.